This is a list of T cell receptor beta chains from one sample in a study of blood T cell repertoires in COVID-19. The protocol was immunoSEQ multiplex PCR, while the TCRdb copy is restricted to in-frame clones and leaves out a portion. The sample lists 240,000 or so clones, approximately 86% occurring once. Sequencing was carried out using peripheral blood. These receptors all stem from a woman aged 70 to 79 with active or convalescent COVID-19. CDR3s include the opening cysteine and the closing phenylalanine or tryptophan. The D gene is left open where the match is weak. For some rows the clone size is stated as once, few or many, or as a class when expanded; others skip it.

d_call,clone_size,v_call,j_call,cdr3_aa,cdr3_nt
TRBD2,NA,TRBV18,TRBJ2-5,CASSPLAGDAETQYF,TGTGCCAGCTCGCCCCTAGCGGGGGACGCAGAGACCCAGTACTTC
TRBD2,NA,TRBV6-5,TRBJ2-3,CASSKGLGADTQYF,TGTGCCAGCAGTAAGGGACTAGGCGCAGATACGCAGTATTTT
NA,NA,TRBV5-6,TRBJ2-7,CASSLGGYEQYF,TGTGCCAGCAGCTTGGGAGGATACGAGCAGTACTTC
NA,NA,TRBV9,TRBJ2-2,CASSVDIQASGELFF,TGTGCCAGCAGCGTAGATATCCAGGCCTCCGGGGAGCTGTTTTTT
NA,NA,TRBV3-1/TRBV3-2,TRBJ2-2,CASSPTVTGELFF,TGTGCCAGCAGCCCCACAGTCACCGGGGAGCTGTTTTTT
NA,NA,TRBV20-1,TRBJ2-3,CSASVGLGDTQYF,TGCAGTGCTAGTGTAGGACTGGGGGATACGCAGTATTTT
TRBD2,NA,TRBV7-8,TRBJ2-7,CASSLSMGTSGYEQYF,TGTGCCAGCAGCTTAAGTATGGGGACTAGCGGTTACGAGCAGTACTTC
NA,NA,TRBV10-3,TRBJ1-1,CAINQQGLNTEAFF,TGTGCCATCAATCAACAGGGACTGAACACTGAAGCTTTCTTT
NA,few,TRBV25-1,TRBJ1-1,CASRTHRLGILDTEAFF,TGTGCCAGCAGGACCCACAGGCTGGGTATCTTGGACACTGAAGCTTTCTTT
NA,few,TRBV27,TRBJ1-2,CASRMTGHYVGYTF,TGTGCCAGCAGAATGACAGGCCACTATGTTGGCTACACCTTC
TRBD2,NA,TRBV3-1/TRBV3-2,TRBJ2-1,CASSQSLAGIAEQFF,TGTGCCAGCAGCCAAAGTCTAGCGGGGATCGCTGAGCAGTTCTTC
TRBD1,NA,TRBV29-1,TRBJ1-1,CSVKPGQGNTEAFF,TGCAGCGTGAAGCCGGGACAGGGCAACACTGAAGCTTTCTTT
NA,NA,TRBV24-1,TRBJ1-4,CANHAAFATNEKLFF,TGTGCTAACCACGCGGCCTTCGCAACTAATGAAAAACTGTTTTTT
NA,NA,TRBV21-1,TRBJ2-3,CASSKAQRGRPRDTQYF,TGTGCCAGCAGCAAAGCCCAGCGGGGGCGCCCACGGGATACGCAGTATTTT
TRBD1,once,TRBV6-2/TRBV6-3,TRBJ1-6,CASSQQGVNILPLHF,TGTGCCAGCAGTCAGCAGGGGGTAAACATCCTTCCCCTCCACTTT
TRBD1,NA,TRBV10-3,TRBJ1-2,CAISPGQGRYTF,TGTGCCATCAGCCCGGGACAGGGTCGGTACACCTTC
NA,NA,TRBV29-1,TRBJ1-1,CSGEGRLNTEAFF,TGCAGCGGGGAGGGACGGCTGAACACTGAAGCTTTCTTT
NA,NA,TRBV19,TRBJ1-5,CASSSLARAQHF,TGTGCCAGTAGTAGTTTAGCCCGGGCCCAGCATTTT
NA,NA,TRBV6-6,TRBJ1-2,CASSYSSPGGGYTF,TGTGCCAGCAGTTACTCGTCCCCGGGGGGTGGCTACACCTTC
NA,NA,TRBV2,TRBJ1-5,CASRDSSQPQHF,TGTGCCAGCAGGGACAGCAGTCAGCCCCAGCATTTT
TRBD1,NA,TRBV11-3,TRBJ1-2,CASSLVRGDGYTF,TGTGCCAGCAGCTTAGTCAGGGGGGATGGCTACACCTTC
NA,few,TRBV2,TRBJ1-2,CASWEDMTNYGYTF,TGTGCCAGCTGGGAGGATATGACTAACTATGGCTACACCTTC
TRBD1,NA,TRBV11-3,TRBJ2-1,CASSLNRGSYNEQFF,TGTGCCAGCAGCTTAAACAGGGGATCATACAATGAGCAGTTCTTC
TRBD1,NA,TRBV19,TRBJ1-4,CASSHRGWGEKLFF,TGTGCCAGTAGTCACAGGGGGTGGGGTGAAAAACTGTTTTTT
NA,NA,TRBV11-2,TRBJ2-7,CASSIAYEQYF,TGTGCCAGCAGCATAGCATACGAGCAGTACTTC
TRBD1,NA,TRBV5-5,TRBJ1-2,CASSGGQADYGYTF,TGTGCCAGCAGCGGCGGACAGGCGGATTATGGCTACACCTTC
NA,few,TRBV5-1,TRBJ1-1,CASSLPGNTEAFF,TGCGCCAGCAGCTTGCCAGGGAACACTGAAGCTTTCTTT
NA,NA,TRBV24-1,TRBJ1-1,CATSDATVNTEAFF,TGTGCCACCAGTGATGCGACAGTGAACACTGAAGCTTTCTTT
TRBD1,NA,TRBV19,TRBJ2-4,CASTPDRTGNIQYF,TGTGCCAGTACCCCGGACAGGACTGGGAACATTCAGTACTTC